The present T cell receptor (beta chain) was sequenced within a study of OX40 agonist ivuxolimab in advanced cancers. Background on the study: Patients enrolled in dose escalation were diagnosed with hepatocellular carcinoma, melanoma, renal cell or head and neck cancer.

Study results and limitations: By week 6 at 0.1 to 3.0 mg/kg, blood CD4+ and CD8+ T cells had expanded clonally.

V dropped 2 bases and J dropped 2 bases, with 10 bases sitting between them. CDR3 length: 14 amino acids. CDR1 SGHDT and CDR2 YYEEEE come from the germline V gene. Worth noting for this clone: Antigen unknown.

TCRdb's copy holds only in-frame clones and misses some; the assay was immunoSEQ multiplex PCR. Among some 80,000 clones listed, more than 80% were seen once. Samples of blood were obtained at baseline, on cycle 4 day 1, and on cycle 7 day 1. Sequences were derived from CD4+ or CD8+ T cells sorted from blood, sampled in a trial of the OX40 agonist ivuxolimab. The V and J genes are TRBV5-6 and TRBJ2-5; D is undetermined. The TCR comes from an adult with an advanced solid tumor such as melanoma, head and neck, liver or kidney cancer. The CDR3 spells CASSFNRGQETQYF. The CDR3 DNA follows: TGTGCCAGCAGCTTTAACAGAGGACAAGAGACCCAGTACTTC.